The sequence of this T cell receptor (beta chain) was determined in a study of blood T cells in healthy people across ages. With a J-beta primer mix and a sample-barcoded 5' primer, a second PCR ran roughly 6 to 12 cycles. TCRdb called the 5' RACE reads again in MiXCR, with one record for every CDR3 protein. The sample consists of hundreds of thousands of distinct CDR3 sequences, about 45% of them appearing once. Germline V gives CDR1 MNHNY, CDR2 SVGAGI (reference sequence). This CDR3 has 10 amino acids. General study findings and limits: Lack of knowledge of donor CMV status possibly confounded expanded clonotype changes. Long-lived donors exceeded aged donors in naive CD4+ cells and diversity.

A remark on this clonotype: Its specificity is unknown. Given a much more abundant clone one base away, this may be a read error.

The TCR was taken from an elderly man in good health. What was sequenced was blood. This chain connects TRBV6-6 to TRBJ1-5; D is unclear. The CDR3 region has the DNA TGTGCCAGCGGTTACCAGCCCCAGCATTTT. It is translated as CASGYQPQHF.